Shown below are 2 T cell receptor beta chains from a single sample sequenced in a study of blood T cell repertoires in COVID-19. Assay used: immunoSEQ multiplex PCR; TCRdb lists only in-frame clones, some missing. The profile shows 30,000 to 35,000 clones, around 85% of them singletons. The sequencing sample was made of peripheral blood. These TCRs come from a human donor with acute or convalescent COVID-19. The donor label of this sample is uncertain.

This chain links TRBV11-1 with TRBJ2-5; 8 bases align to TRBD2. Germline trimming cut 5 bases from V and 1 base from J; bases unmatched to any gene: 3. CDR3 length: 14 residues. CDR1 SGHAT and CDR2 FQDESV come from the germline V gene (reference sequence). The CDR3 loop reads CASSPGTSQETQYF. The CDR3 DNA sequence: TGTGCCAGCAGCCCCGGGACTAGCCAAGAGACCCAGTACTTC.

This clone was observed a single time. The rearrangement links TRBV7-9 to TRBJ1-1; D gene unclear. V lost 4 bases and J lost 3, with 24 bases in between. Germline values: CDR1 SEHNR, CDR2 FQNEAQ (reference sequence). The CDR3 sequence is 18 residues long. Here the CDR3 DNA reads TGTGCCAGCAGCTCGCCTAAGAAGCCTTCAAAATCGGACACTGAAGCTTTCTTT. Its translation: CASSSPKKPSKSDTEAFF.